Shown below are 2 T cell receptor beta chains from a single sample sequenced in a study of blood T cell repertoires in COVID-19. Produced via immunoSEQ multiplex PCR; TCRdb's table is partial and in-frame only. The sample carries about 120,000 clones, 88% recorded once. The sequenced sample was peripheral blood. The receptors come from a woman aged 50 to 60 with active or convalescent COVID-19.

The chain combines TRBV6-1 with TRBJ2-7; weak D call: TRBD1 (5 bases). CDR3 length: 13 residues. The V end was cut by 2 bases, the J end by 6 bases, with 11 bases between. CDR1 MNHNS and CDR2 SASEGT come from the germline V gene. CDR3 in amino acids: CASSEPWQGEQYF. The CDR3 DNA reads TGTGCCAGCAGTGAACCGTGGCAGGGCGAGCAGTACTTC.

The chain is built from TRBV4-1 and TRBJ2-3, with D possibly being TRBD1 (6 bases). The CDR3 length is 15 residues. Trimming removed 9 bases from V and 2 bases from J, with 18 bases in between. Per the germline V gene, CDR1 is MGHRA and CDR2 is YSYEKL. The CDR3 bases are TGCGCCAGTTCTCAGGGGCGGGCGGACACAGATACGCAGTATTTT. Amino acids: CASSQGRADTDTQYF.